This T cell receptor (beta chain) stems from a study of identical twins. TCRdb ran MiXCR on the 5' RACE reads and lists one entry per CDR3 protein. This table holds 550,000 to 700,000 distinct CDR3 sequences, roughly 9.9% found once. The CDR3 is 15 residues long. V gave up 0 bases and J gave up 5 bases, with 14 bases separating them. CDR1 SGHTA and CDR2 FQGNSA come from the germline V gene. The data also belong to a second study, concerning yellow fever vaccine responses in identical twins.

The specimen sequenced was PBMCs. The gene calls are TRBV7-2 and TRBJ2-7; the D gene is possibly TRBD2 (7 bases). The TCR was taken from a woman aged 18-29 years in good health. As DNA, the CDR3 is TGTGCCAGCAGCTTAGCGGAGGGGGGGCCCCACGAGCAGTACTTC. It yields the protein CASSLAEGGPHEQYF.